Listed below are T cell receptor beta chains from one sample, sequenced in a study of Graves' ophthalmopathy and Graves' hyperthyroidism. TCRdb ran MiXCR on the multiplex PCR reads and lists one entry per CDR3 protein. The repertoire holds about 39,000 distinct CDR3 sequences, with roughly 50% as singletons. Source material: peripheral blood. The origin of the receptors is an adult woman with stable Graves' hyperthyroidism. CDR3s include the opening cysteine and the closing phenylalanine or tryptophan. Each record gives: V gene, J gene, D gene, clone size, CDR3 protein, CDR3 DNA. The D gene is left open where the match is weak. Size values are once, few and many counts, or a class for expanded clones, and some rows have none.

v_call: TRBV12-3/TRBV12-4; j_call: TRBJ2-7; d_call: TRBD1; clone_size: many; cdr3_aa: CASSYFSGQGGYEQYF; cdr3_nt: TGTGCCAGCAGTTATTTCTCGGGACAGGGAGGCTACGAGCAGTACTTC
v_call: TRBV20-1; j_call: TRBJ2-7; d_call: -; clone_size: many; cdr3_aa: CSARDPGVYEQYF; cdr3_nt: TGCAGTGCTAGAGACCCCGGGGTATACGAGCAGTACTTC
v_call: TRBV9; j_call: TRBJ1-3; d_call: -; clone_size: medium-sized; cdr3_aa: CASSVEPGAGNTIYF; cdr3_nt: TGTGCCAGCAGCGTAGAACCCGGGGCTGGAAACACCATATATTTT
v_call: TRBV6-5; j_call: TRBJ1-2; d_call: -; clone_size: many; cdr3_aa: CASSLPLKGRPYGYTF; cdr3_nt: TGTGCCAGCAGCCTCCCCCTCAAGGGGAGACCCTATGGCTACACCTTC
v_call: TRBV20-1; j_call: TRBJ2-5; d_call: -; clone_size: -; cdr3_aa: CSASSFVRGLETQYF; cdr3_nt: TGCAGTGCTAGTTCGTTCGTACGGGGTTTGGAGACCCAGTACTTC
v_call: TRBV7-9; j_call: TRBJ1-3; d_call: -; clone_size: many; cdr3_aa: CASSRGVLSGNTIYF; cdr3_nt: TGTGCCAGCAGCCGGGGAGTCCTCTCTGGAAACACCATATATTTT
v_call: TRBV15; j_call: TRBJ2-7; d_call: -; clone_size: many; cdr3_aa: CATSLGTRDGEQYF; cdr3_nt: TGTGCCACCAGCTTAGGGACCCGGGACGGCGAGCAGTACTTC
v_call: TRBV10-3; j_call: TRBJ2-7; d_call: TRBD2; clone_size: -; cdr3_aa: CAISEGLAGEHEQYF; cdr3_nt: TGTGCCATCAGTGAGGGACTAGCGGGAGAACACGAGCAGTACTTC
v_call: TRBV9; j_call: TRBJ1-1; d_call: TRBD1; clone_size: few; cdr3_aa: CASSAGTGGLGGTEAFF; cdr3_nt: TGTGCCAGCAGCGCCGGGACAGGGGGCCTTGGGGGGACTGAAGCTTTCTTT
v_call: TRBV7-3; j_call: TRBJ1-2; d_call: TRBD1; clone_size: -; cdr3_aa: CASSGGTGGASGYTF; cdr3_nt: TGTGCCAGCAGCGGAGGGACAGGGGGCGCATCTGGCTACACCTTC
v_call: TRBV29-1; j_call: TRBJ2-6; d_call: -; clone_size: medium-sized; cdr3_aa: CSVGGSSGANVLTF; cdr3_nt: TGCAGCGTCGGGGGCAGCTCTGGGGCCAACGTCCTGACTTTC
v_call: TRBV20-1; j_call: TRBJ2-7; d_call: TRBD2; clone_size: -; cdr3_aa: CSARMTSGNNEQYF; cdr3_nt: TGCAGTGCCAGGATGACTAGCGGGAATAACGAGCAGTACTTC
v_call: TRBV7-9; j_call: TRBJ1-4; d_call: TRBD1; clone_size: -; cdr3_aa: CASSLTGGAANEKPFF; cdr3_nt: TGTGCCAGCAGCCTAACAGGGGGCGCAGCTAATGAAAAACCGTTTTTT
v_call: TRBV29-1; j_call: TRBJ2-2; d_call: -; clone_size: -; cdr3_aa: CSVVGGELFF; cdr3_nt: TGCAGCGTTGTTGGGGGGGAGCTGTTTTTT
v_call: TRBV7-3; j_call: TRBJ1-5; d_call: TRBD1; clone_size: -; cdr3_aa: CASSSDRGPQHF; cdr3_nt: TGTGCCAGCAGTTCTGACAGGGGGCCCCAGCATTTT
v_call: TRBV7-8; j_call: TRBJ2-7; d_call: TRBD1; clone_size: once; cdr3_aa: CASSERTGGAKYEQYF; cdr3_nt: TGTGCCAGCAGCGAAAGGACAGGGGGCGCGAAGTACGAGCAGTACTTC
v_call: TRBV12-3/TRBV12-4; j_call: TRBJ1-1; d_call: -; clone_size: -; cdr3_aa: CATRSSWVNTEAFF; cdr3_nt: TGTGCCACCAGGTCCTCATGGGTCAACACTGAAGCTTTCTTT
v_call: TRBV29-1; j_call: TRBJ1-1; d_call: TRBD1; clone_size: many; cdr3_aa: CSDGGQGTTEAFF; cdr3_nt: TGCAGCGACGGGGGACAGGGGACCACTGAAGCTTTCTTT
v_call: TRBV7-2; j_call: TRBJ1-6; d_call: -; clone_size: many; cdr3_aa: CASSAESGSNSPLHF; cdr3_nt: TGTGCCAGCAGCGCTGAATCGGGATCTAATTCACCCCTCCACTTT
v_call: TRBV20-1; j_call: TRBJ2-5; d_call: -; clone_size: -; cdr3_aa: CSARSEAQYF; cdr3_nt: TGCAGTGCTAGATCAGAGGCCCAGTACTTC
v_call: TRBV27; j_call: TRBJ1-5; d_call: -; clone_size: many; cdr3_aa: CASSLVYPGSSNQPQHF; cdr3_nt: TGTGCCAGCAGTTTGGTTTATCCAGGGTCCAGCAATCAGCCCCAGCATTTT
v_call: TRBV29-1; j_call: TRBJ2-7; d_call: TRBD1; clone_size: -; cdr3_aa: CSVAASGTGFYEQYF; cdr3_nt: TGCAGCGTTGCAGCGTCCGGGACAGGGTTCTACGAGCAGTACTTC
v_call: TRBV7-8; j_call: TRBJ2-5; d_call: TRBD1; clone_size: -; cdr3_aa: CASSFGQGARETQYF; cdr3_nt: TGTGCCAGCAGCTTCGGACAGGGGGCTAGGGAGACCCAGTACTTC
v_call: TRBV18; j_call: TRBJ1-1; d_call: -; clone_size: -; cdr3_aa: CASSLELSEPFF; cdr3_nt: TGTGCCAGCTCACTTGAGCTGTCTGAACCTTTCTTT
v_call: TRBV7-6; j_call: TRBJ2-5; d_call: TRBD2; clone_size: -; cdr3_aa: CASSTYAGALETQYF; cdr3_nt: TGTGCTAGCAGCACTTATGCGGGAGCTCTAGAGACCCAGTACTTC
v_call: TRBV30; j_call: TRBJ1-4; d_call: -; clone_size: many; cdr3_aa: CAWSEGLATNEKLFF; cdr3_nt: TGTGCCTGGAGTGAAGGGTTGGCAACTAATGAAAAACTGTTTTTT
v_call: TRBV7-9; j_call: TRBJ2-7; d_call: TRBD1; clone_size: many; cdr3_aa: CASSWTGSHEQYF; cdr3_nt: TGTGCCAGCAGCTGGACAGGGTCCCACGAGCAGTACTTC